These T cell receptor beta chains were read from a single sample in a study of cytomegalovirus exposure and HLA in healthy donors. Clones were sequenced by immunoSEQ multiplex PCR, and TCRdb holds only the in-frame ones, with some missing. The table includes about 130,000 clones, about 10% detected once. The sequencing sample was made of PBMCs. The receptors were gathered from a woman in her late teens or twenties in good health and CMV-seropositive. Both conserved end residues are part of each CDR3. Each record gives: V gene, CDR3 protein.

V: TRBV10-2
CDR3: CASSVPGATGDTQYF

V: TRBV6-5
CDR3: CASRHPTTDTQYF

V: TRBV14
CDR3: CASSQRFELGVGQFF

V: TRBV6-6
CDR3: CASSYGGAGELFF

V: TRBV29-1
CDR3: CSVGQGISVGVGETQYF

V: TRBV27
CDR3: CASSFYPGVNQPQHF

V: TRBV18
CDR3: CASSPEGGWNTEAFF

V: TRBV29-1
CDR3: CSVKHPYEQYF

V: TRBV10-2
CDR3: CASSEADTEAFF

V: TRBV6-5
CDR3: CASRSGQINYGYTF

V: TRBV29-1
CDR3: CSVTGAPSSYEQYF

V: TRBV20-1
CDR3: CSLIGVYGYTF

V: TRBV5-4
CDR3: CASSFDRGIYEQYF

V: TRBV7-8
CDR3: CASSQGLSDTQYF

V: TRBV10-3
CDR3: CAIRGGAKAGELFF

V: TRBV9
CDR3: CASSGTRASGQETQYF

V: TRBV7-2
CDR3: CASSLFGTGNYEQYF

V: TRBV5-4
CDR3: CASSLRSFRESGETQYF

V: TRBV7-6
CDR3: CASSFKQDSYEQYF

V: TRBV7-6
CDR3: CASSTGLADEQYF

V: TRBV28
CDR3: CASSLFDLADRTDTQYF

V: TRBV10-3
CDR3: CAISPGGDDYGYTF

V: TRBV4-2
CDR3: CASSFGQEGSNEQFF

V: TRBV2
CDR3: CASELQGFYGYTF

V: TRBV27
CDR3: CASSQYGGSSYEQYF

V: TRBV6-5
CDR3: CASSPDTNYGYTF

V: TRBV25-1
CDR3: CASTGSTYEQYF

V: TRBV14
CDR3: CASSQDFGAGRGPQETQYF

V: TRBV7-2
CDR3: CASRLTSGNTDTQYF

V: TRBV5-6
CDR3: CASSLYLTANTGELFF

V: TRBV5-4
CDR3: CASKEGGHEQYF

V: TRBV10-3
CDR3: CAIRAGVTREQYF

V: TRBV28
CDR3: CASTGTGVSYEQYF

V: TRBV6-1
CDR3: CASSEGGTGPYNEQFF

V: TRBV7-9
CDR3: CASRSGTGGENEQFF

V: TRBV9
CDR3: CASSVYPGKNNEQFF

V: TRBV4-1
CDR3: CASSQDRGANTEAFF

V: TRBV7-2
CDR3: CASSQALGQGRSEQYF

V: TRBV5-6
CDR3: CASSFRGNYGYTF

V: TRBV2
CDR3: CASSASGKTTNEKLFF

V: TRBV19
CDR3: CASEEPETEAFF

V: TRBV28
CDR3: CASSLSASNQPQHF